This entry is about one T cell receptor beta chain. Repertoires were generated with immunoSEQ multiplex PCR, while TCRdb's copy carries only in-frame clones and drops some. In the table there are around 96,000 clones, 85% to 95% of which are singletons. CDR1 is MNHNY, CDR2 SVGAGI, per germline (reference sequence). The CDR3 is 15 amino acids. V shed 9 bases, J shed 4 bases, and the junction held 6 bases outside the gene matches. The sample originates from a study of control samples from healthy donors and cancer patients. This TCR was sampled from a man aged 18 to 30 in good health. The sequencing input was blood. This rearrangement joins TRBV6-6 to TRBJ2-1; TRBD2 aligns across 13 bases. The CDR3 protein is CASNGLAGVYNEQFF. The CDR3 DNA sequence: TGTGCCAGTAATGGACTAGCGGGAGTGTACAATGAGCAGTTCTTC.